This TCR beta chain was documented in a study of T cells after yellow fever vaccination. Study background: Low-cell-number fractions underwent preparation using SMART-Seq v4 Ultra Low Input.

V was clipped by 3 bases and J by 4 bases, with 12 bases between them. CDR3 length: 13 amino acids. Germline loops: CDR1 DFQATT, CDR2 SNEGSKA (reference sequence). Each CDR3 protein gets one entry after TCRdb re-called the 5' RACE reads with MiXCR. The data contain 250,000 to 350,000 distinct CDR3 sequences, 3.5% to 5% of them singletons. This clonotype was picked up many times. Its antigen is still unknown. Study-wide results and caveats: CD4 and CD8 compartments shared a small share of clonotypes. Subsequent to the booster, the majority of primary-vaccination clones reappeared (roughly 97% CD4, 88% CD8).

This sequence joins TRBV20-1 and TRBJ2-5; D may be TRBD1 (6 bases). The material was PBMCs, obtained 15 days after the yellow fever booster vaccination. This clonotype originated in a man younger than 35 who received the YFV17D yellow fever vaccine. CDR3 protein: CSARGAGAETQYF. CDR3 DNA sequence: TGCAGTGCTAGGGGGGCAGGGGCAGAGACCCAGTACTTC.